A selection of T cell receptor beta chains follows, all from one sample in a study of regulatory T cells in long-lasting Graves disease. TCRdb passed the multiplex PCR reads through MiXCR, listing each CDR3 protein once. The sample lists roughly 700,000 distinct CDR3 sequences; 30% were seen once. Sequences were derived from peripheral blood mononuclear cells (PBMCs), sampled when the disease was refractory, from a patient treated with antithyroid drugs. The receptor source for this set is a female donor with Graves disease. Each CDR3 is given with its conserved first and last residue. Fields, in order: D gene, clone size, V gene, J gene, CDR3 protein, CDR3 DNA. D genes are given only for firm matches. Expanded clones are given a class, and other clones once, few, many or no size at all.

TRBD1	.	TRBV5-1	TRBJ2-6	CASSWTGQGGGANVLTF	TGCGCCAGCAGCTGGACGGGACAGGGTGGCGGGGCCAACGTCCTGACTTTC
.	.	TRBV30	TRBJ1-1	CACREDTEAFF	TGTGCCTGCAGGGAGGACACTGAAGCTTTCTTT
TRBD1	few	TRBV10-2	TRBJ2-5	CASSGTGMVTQYF	TGCGCCAGCAGTGGGACAGGGATGGTGACCCAGTACTTC
TRBD1	.	TRBV10-2	TRBJ1-5	CASKGQGSNQPQHF	TGCGCCAGCAAGGGACAGGGTAGCAATCAGCCCCAGCATTTT
.	.	TRBV7-9	TRBJ1-2	CASSYTGRAGYTF	TGTGCCAGCAGCTACACCGGCAGGGCTGGCTACACCTTC
TRBD1	.	TRBV20-1	TRBJ1-6	CSARDPAQGNSPLHF	TGCAGTGCTAGAGATCCGGCACAGGGGAATTCACCCCTCCACTTT
.	few	TRBV20-1	TRBJ2-2	CSGQAGAGGELFF	TGCAGTGGACAGGCGGGAGCGGGCGGGGAGCTGTTTTTT
TRBD2	many	TRBV5-1	TRBJ2-5	CASSFLSGRAQETQYF	TGCGCCAGCAGCTTCCTCAGCGGGAGGGCCCAAGAGACCCAGTACTTC
.	few	TRBV6-1	TRBJ1-4	CASSEIQGATNEKLFF	TGTGCCAGCAGTGAGATACAGGGTGCAACTAATGAAAAACTGTTTTTT
.	.	TRBV28	TRBJ2-7	CASSQVSLGEQYF	.
.	few	TRBV3-1	TRBJ1-2	CASSQVWQGEGYTF	TGTGCCAGCAGCCAAGTTTGGCAGGGAGAAGGCTACACCTTC
TRBD1	many	TRBV2	TRBJ1-1	CASRTTGGDTEAFF	TGTGCCAGCAGGACGACAGGGGGTGACACTGAAGCTTTCTTT
.	many	TRBV28	TRBJ1-1	CASSPTPTIQTEAFF	TGTGCCAGCAGTCCAACCCCGACGATCCAGACTGAAGCTTTCTTT
TRBD1	many	TRBV13	TRBJ2-5	CASSGQGAETQYF	TGTGCCAGCAGCGGACAGGGGGCGGAGACCCAGTACTTC
.	few	TRBV12-3/TRBV12-4	TRBJ1-4	CASSLARREGKLFF	TGTGCCAGCAGTTTAGCGCGCAGGGAGGGAAAACTGTTTTTT
TRBD1	.	TRBV12-5	TRBJ1-5	CASGAQGGQNNQPQHF	TGTGCTAGTGGTGCCCAGGGGGGACAGAACAATCAGCCCCAGCATTTT
.	many	TRBV7-6	TRBJ1-1	CASSPRLNTEAFF	TGTGCCAGCAGCCCGCGGCTAAACACTGAAGCTTTCTTT
.	.	TRBV19	TRBJ2-5	CASSTSGMVETQYF	TGTGCCAGTAGTACTTCAGGGATGGTAGAGACCCAGTACTTC
.	few	TRBV9	TRBJ1-2	CASSDRPTYGYTF	TGTGCCAGCAGTGACCGACCGACCTATGGCTACACCTTC
.	.	TRBV12-5	TRBJ2-2	CASAPGSDYTGELFF	TGTGCTAGTGCCCCGGGTAGCGATTACACCGGGGAGCTGTTTTTT
TRBD2	few	TRBV12-3/TRBV12-4	TRBJ2-5	CASSRLATLQETQYF	TGTGCCAGCAGTCGACTAGCGACCCTTCAAGAGACCCAGTACTTC
.	few	TRBV10-3	TRBJ2-7	CAISGRFEQYF	TGTGCCATCAGTGGTAGATTCGAGCAGTACTTC
.	many	TRBV2	TRBJ2-7	CASSEGGPTYEQYF	TGTGCCAGCAGTGAAGGTGGCCCCACGTACGAGCAGTACTTC
.	many	TRBV6-1	TRBJ1-3	CASSEDVTLWDTIYF	TGTGCCAGCAGTGAAGATGTGACATTGTGGGACACCATATATTTT
.	.	TRBV12-3/TRBV12-4	TRBJ2-4	CASSVGDIQYF	TGTGCCAGCAGTGTTGGGGACATTCAGTACTTC
.	many	TRBV4-2	TRBJ1-1	CASSHPTGSNTEAFF	TGTGCCAGCAGCCACCCCACCGGGTCCAACACTGAAGCTTTCTTT
TRBD1	.	TRBV5-1	TRBJ1-1	CASSPRRGWTEAFF	TGCGCCAGCAGCCCGCGCAGGGGGTGGACTGAAGCTTTCTTT
.	.	TRBV18	TRBJ2-5	CASSPRDIQETQYF	TGTGCCAGCTCACCGAGGGACATCCAAGAGACCCAGTACTTC
TRBD1	.	TRBV6-1	TRBJ1-1	CASTLTTGTGNTEAFF	TGTGCCAGCACCCTTACCACCGGGACAGGGAACACTGAAGCTTTCTTT
.	.	TRBV7-9	TRBJ1-5	CASSPGEYQPQHF	TGTGCCAGCAGCCCTGGGGAATATCAGCCCCAGCATTTT
.	.	TRBV7-8	TRBJ1-6	CASSLGPESGHNSPLHF	TGTGCCAGCAGCTTAGGGCCAGAGTCGGGCCATAATTCACCCCTCCACTTT
.	.	TRBV30	TRBJ1-2	CAWREASYGYTF	TGTGCCTGGAGGGAGGCATCCTATGGCTACACCTTC
.	.	TRBV6-1	TRBJ2-5	CASSPSDSDNEQLF	TGTGCCAGCTCCCCAAGTGACTCTGACAATGAGCAGCTCTTC
TRBD2	few	TRBV11-2	TRBJ2-7	CASSTGLNYEQYF	TGTGCCAGCAGCACGGGACTAAATTACGAGCAGTACTTC
TRBD2	many	TRBV28	TRBJ2-5	CASSSRASGRYMETQYF	TGTGCCAGCAGTTCAAGGGCTAGCGGGAGGTATATGGAGACCCAGTACTTC
.	few	TRBV6-1	TRBJ1-1	CASSADRGPNTEAFF	TGTGCCAGCAGTGCGGATCGGGGGCCCAACACTGAAGCTTTCTTT
.	.	TRBV2	TRBJ2-1	CASSGAVNEQFF	TGTGCCAGCAGTGGTGCCGTCAATGAGCAGTTCTTC
.	few	TRBV5-1	TRBJ1-1	CASAGGGLAFF	TGCGCCAGCGCTGGAGGGGGATTGGCTTTCTTT
TRBD2	.	TRBV12-5	TRBJ2-1	CASGLRPWGGPYNEQFF	TGTGCTAGTGGTTTGCGCCCCTGGGGAGGGCCCTATAATGAGCAGTTCTTC
TRBD2	.	TRBV20-1	TRBJ2-7	CSARASGNYEQYF	TGCAGTGCTAGGGCTAGCGGAAACTACGAGCAGTACTTC
TRBD2	once	TRBV20-1	TRBJ2-7	CSAAPSGANLRSYEQYF	TGCAGTGCCGCTCCTAGCGGGGCAAACTTAAGGTCCTACGAGCAGTACTTC
.	.	TRBV5-6	TRBJ1-4	CASSRRQLNEKLFF	TGTGCCAGCAGTCGGAGGCAGCTTAATGAAAAACTGTTTTTT
.	.	TRBV12-3/TRBV12-4	TRBJ1-3	CASSFGRASGNTIYF	TGTGCCAGCAGTTTTGGAAGAGCCTCTGGAAACACCATATATTTT
.	many	TRBV2	TRBJ2-2	CASSEGDRGTGELFF	TGTGCCAGCAGTGAAGGCGACCGGGGTACCGGGGAGCTGTTTTTT
.	.	TRBV7-9	TRBJ2-7	CASSLDGGIRFWEQYF	TGTGCCAGCAGCTTAGACGGCGGGATAAGGTTCTGGGAGCAGTACTTC
.	few	TRBV6-2/TRBV6-3	TRBJ1-2	CASSYREGGSRGYTF	TGTGCCAGCAGTTACCGCGAGGGGGGGTCGAGGGGCTACACCTTC
.	few	TRBV20-1	TRBJ1-6	CSARPPGGYNSPLHF	TGCAGTGCTCGCCCGCCGGGAGGATATAATTCACCCCTCCACTTT
TRBD1	.	TRBV18	TRBJ2-4	CASSTTGTGEGKAKNIQYF	TGTGCCAGCTCAACCACCGGGACAGGGGAGGGCAAAGCCAAAAACATTCAGTACTTC
.	.	TRBV30	TRBJ1-2	CAWSVQLGANYGYTF	TGTGCCTGGAGTGTACAACTGGGGGCAAACTATGGCTACACCTTC
.	few	TRBV27	TRBJ2-5	CASSLSPLFPQYF	TGTGCCAGCAGTTTATCACCCCTGTTCCCCCAGTACTTC
TRBD1	.	TRBV3-1	TRBJ1-5	CASSSGTGFQPQHF	TGTGCCAGCAGTTCCGGGACAGGGTTTCAGCCCCAGCATTTT
.	.	TRBV7-9	TRBJ2-2	CASRIGGTGELFF	TGTGCCAGCAGAATAGGGGGCACCGGGGAGCTGTTTTTT
TRBD1	.	TRBV19	TRBJ1-1	CASMPTGGSEAFF	TGTGCCAGTATGCCGACAGGGGGATCTGAAGCTTTCTTT
.	.	TRBV7-2	TRBJ1-5	CASSSGPSNQPQHF	TGTGCCAGCAGCTCCGGACCTAGCAATCAGCCCCAGCATTTT
.	many	TRBV11-2	TRBJ1-1	CASSLEGRMNTEAFF	TGTGCCAGCAGCTTAGAGGGACGGATGAACACTGAAGCTTTCTTT
TRBD2	.	TRBV5-1	TRBJ2-3	CASSSTTSGRHYTDTQYF	TGCGCCAGCAGCTCTACTACTAGCGGGAGGCACTACACAGATACGCAGTATTTT
.	.	TRBV2	TRBJ1-5	CASSEQISNQPQRF	TGTGCCAGCAGTGAACAGATTAGCAATCAGCCCCAGCGTTTT
TRBD2	few	TRBV11-2	TRBJ2-7	CASSFIPSGSEEQYF	TGTGCCAGCAGCTTTATCCCCAGCGGGAGTGAAGAGCAGTACTTC
.	.	TRBV20-1	TRBJ1-3	CSADGNSGNTIYF	TGCAGTGCAGACGGAAACTCTGGAAACACCATATATTTT
.	many	TRBV29-1	TRBJ2-5	CSVEGGQETQYF	TGCAGCGTTGAAGGAGGACAAGAGACCCAGTACTTC